This T cell receptor beta chain derives from a study of CD8 T cells in ankylosing spondylitis. General study results and limits: In synovial fluid and blood from reactive arthritis, some motif variants were previously reported. It was reported that disease-linked clones were significantly enriched in matched ankylosing spondylitis synovial fluid.

Quantitative barcoded 5'-RACE was used to prepare TCR beta libraries. TCRdb itself ran the 5' RACE reads through MiXCR, one entry per CDR3 protein. Among 300,000 to 400,000 distinct CDR3 sequences listed, approximately 14% were seen once. Germline V lookup: CDR1 ENHRY, CDR2 SYGVKD. The CDR3 covers 15 residues. With regard to this clonotype: Its matching antigen is unknown. One end of the junction does not line up with germline, which may come from a read error.

This TCR derives from a male donor with ankylosing spondylitis or in good health (not recorded which). V usage is TRBV10-3 and J usage is TRBJ2-3; 7 nucleotides agree with TRBD2. Input material: blood, either unsorted or a sorted T cell fraction (not recorded which). The CDR3 region has the DNA TGTGCCACCAGTGGGAGGGCCGTTGTGGAAGATACGCAGTATTTT. Residues: CATSGRAVVEDTQYF.